Presented here are 5 T cell receptor beta chains from one specimen sequenced in a study of identical twins. TCRdb reprocessed the 5' RACE reads with MiXCR, giving one entry per CDR3 protein. The table records just under 650,000 distinct CDR3 sequences, around 7.5% of them present only once. These data also formed part of another study, on yellow fever vaccine responses in identical twins.

The sequencing input was PBMCs. These TCRs come from a woman between 18 and 29 years old in good health.

This clonotype was counted ten times or more. This sequence joins TRBV28 and TRBJ2-7, with 8 bases lining up with TRBD2. Germline V lookup: CDR1 MDHEN, CDR2 SYDVKM. With V trimmed by 6 bases and J by 2 bases, 3 bases remained unmatched. This CDR3 is 13 amino acids long. CDR3 bases: TGTGCCAGCAGAACTAGCGGACCCTACGAGCAGTACTTC. It yields the protein CASRTSGPYEQYF.

This clonotype was detected many times. The V and J genes are TRBV13 and TRBJ2-5, with unresolved D. The germline V gene encodes CDR1 PRHDT and CDR2 FYEKMQ (reference sequence). The CDR3 covers 13 residues. V shed 4 bases and J shed 4 bases, with 10 bases lying between them. Here the CDR3 DNA reads TGTGCCAGCAGCTCCCTGGGGATAGAGACCCAGTACTTC. Encoded protein: CASSSLGIETQYF.

This clonotype appeared a few times. V and J are TRBV11-2 and TRBJ2-2; possibly TRBD2 for D (6 bases). The CDR3 runs 15 residues. CDR1 SGHAT and CDR2 FQNNGV come from the germline V gene. Between the trimmed V and J ends, which lost 2 bases and 6 bases, there was a span of 13 bases. The CDR3 region is CASSLQLSGAGELFF. In DNA, the CDR3 is TGTGCCAGCAGCTTACAATTGTCGGGGGCCGGGGAGCTGTTTTTT.

The chain has TRBV19 and TRBJ2-1, with D possibly TRBD1 on 6 matching bases. The V and J ends lost 6 bases and 7 bases respectively, with 16 bases between them. Germline V gene sequence: CDR1 LNHDA, CDR2 SQIVND (reference sequence). The CDR3 sequence is 14 residues long. The CDR3 loop reads CASRDWGRINEQFF. The CDR3 DNA is TGTGCCAGTAGGGACTGGGGGCGCATTAATGAGCAGTTCTTC.

This clonotype was observed at least ten times. This rearrangement joins TRBV6-5 to TRBJ2-7, with TRBD1 matching 7 bases. The germline V gene has CDR1 MNHEY and CDR2 SVGAGI. CDR3 size: 13 residues. The junction had 6 bases not matched to a gene; V was cut back by 4 bases and J by 6 bases. The CDR3 DNA reads TGTGCCAGCAGTTCCCCTAAGGGGGCCGAGCAGTACGTC. Translated, it gives CASSSPKGAEQYV.